This entry features one TCR beta chain sequence. Its antigen is not known. UMI-labeled 5' RACE yielded the TRB cDNA libraries. Each CDR3 protein gets one entry in TCRdb, which reprocessed the 5' RACE reads and gives no DNA. This table holds about 50,000 distinct CDR3 sequences. The data derive from a study of CXCR3-negative and CXCR3-positive naive CD8 T cells. Study outcomes and limitations: Naive cells that were CXCR3-positive had more hydrophobic TRB CDR3s (compared with CXCR3-negative naive cells).

The CDR3 loop spans 13 amino acids. CDR1 SGDLS and CDR2 YYNGEE come from the germline V gene. The V gene is TRBV9, the J gene TRBJ2-7; TCRdb selects TRBD1, and the lack of DNA leaves this call unchecked. This TCR came from a human donor in good health. Some clones in this sample may be carry-over from other donors' samples. Sequencing was done on a sample of naive CXCR3+ CD8+ T cells from blood. Subset in this sample: CD45RO-CCR7+CD27+CD95- naive CD8+ T cells expressing CXCR3 (TNR3+). The CDR3 sequence: CASSGGGAYEQYF.